The 23 T cell receptor beta chains reported below all come from one sample, sequenced in a study of relationships among human T cell subsets. From mRNA, alpha and beta CDR3 regions were amplified using semiquantitative ARM-PCR. Exponential amplification used communal superprimers after tagged nested gene-specific primers in ARM-PCR. TCRdb reprocessed the multiplex PCR reads via MiXCR and lists one record per CDR3 protein. The sample has about 12,000 distinct CDR3 sequences; around two thirds are singletons. The Th1 cells were the flow-through after CD25, CD56 and CD294 bead selections. Sequenced material: CD4+ Th1 cells sorted from blood. The receptors derive from a man aged 35 to 55 in good health.

The chain recombines TRBV6-2 or TRBV6-3 with TRBJ1-5; D unresolved. The germline CDR1 and CDR2 sequences are MNHEY and SVGEGT. V dropped 11 bases and J dropped 7 bases, with 21 bases sitting between them. CDR3 length equals 14 residues. The CDR3 region is CAGSGSGGGQPQHF. The CDR3 nucleotides are TGTGCCGGATCCGGCTCAGGTGGAGGACAGCCCCAGCATTTT.

The CDR3 is CACRDRDYNEQFF. CDR3 sequence (DNA): TGCGCTTGTAGGGACAGGGATTACAATGAGCAGTTCTTC. The chain uses TRBV5-1 and TRBJ2-1; 9 bases fit TRBD1. The CDR3 covers 13 residues. The germline CDR1 and CDR2 sequences are SGHRS and YFSETQ. The complete variable domain, with remaining parts taken from reference TRBV5-1 and TRBJ2-1, reads KAGVTQTPRYLIKTRGQQVTLSCSPISGHRSVSWYQQTPGQGLQFLFEYFSETQRNKGNFPGRFSGRQFSNSRSEMNVSTLELGDSALYLCACRDRDYNEQFFGPGTRLTVL.

There are a few counts of this clonotype. This chain links TRBV20-1 with TRBJ1-6; weak D call: TRBD1 (6 bases). V was clipped by 0 bases and J by 7 bases, with 16 bases between them. The CDR3 covers 16 residues. CDR1 is DFQATT and CDR2 is SNEGSKA in the germline V gene (reference sequence). For the CDR3, the DNA is TGCAGTGCTAGAGATTGGGGAACAGGGATGAATTCACCCCTCCACTTT. As protein: CSARDWGTGMNSPLHF.

This clonotype appeared a few times. The rearrangement uses TRBV7-6 and TRBJ2-3; possible D gene TRBD2, 7 bases. The CDR3 has 15 residues. CDR1 SGHVS and CDR2 FNYEAQ come from the germline V gene. V shed 3 bases and J shed 1 base, with 11 bases lying between them. CDR3 DNA: TGTGCCAGCAGCTTCGGGGAGGGGGGCACAGATACGCAGTATTTT. Residues: CASSFGEGGTDTQYF.

V usage is TRBV12-3 or TRBV12-4 and J usage is TRBJ2-5; 10 positions agree with TRBD2. The trim removed 8 bases at V and 1 base at J, leaving 7 bases unmatched. CDR3 length: 15 residues. CDR3 region: CASGIAGGAQETQYF. The CDR3 DNA reads as TGTGCCAGCGGTATAGCGGGAGGAGCCCAAGAGACCCAGTACTTC.

V and J are TRBV2 and TRBJ1-1; D uncertain. This CDR3 is built from 13 residues. CDR1 is SNHLY, CDR2 FYNNEI, per germline. Trimming took off 7 bases at V and 1 base at J, with 10 bases between the two ends. CDR3 DNA: TGTGCCAGCAAGGAAGGAAGGAACACTGAAGCTTTCTTT. It encodes CASKEGRNTEAFF.

This rearrangement joins TRBV11-2 to TRBJ2-7, with 11 nucleotides matching TRBD2. This CDR3 has 16 amino acids. Per the germline V gene, CDR1 is SGHAT and CDR2 is FQNNGV. With 6 bases clipped from V and 5 bases from J, the junction kept 12 bases outside the gene matches. The CDR3 protein is CASRKIAGGSADEQYF. The CDR3 nucleotides read TGTGCCAGCAGAAAGATAGCGGGAGGGTCCGCCGACGAGCAGTACTTC.

This chain uses TRBV10-2 with TRBJ1-1; 7 bases fit TRBD1. Germline loops: CDR1 WSHSY, CDR2 SAAADI. V was clipped by 0 bases and J by 5 bases; unmatched bases: 3. The CDR3 is 14 residues long. The CDR3: CASSESTGRTEAFF. CDR3 in DNA: TGCGCCAGCAGTGAGTCGACAGGGAGGACTGAAGCTTTCTTT.

This clonotype was picked up a small number of times. This chain's CDR3 is CASSPGQSYGYTF. For the CDR3, the DNA is TGTGCCAGCAGCCCGGGACAAAGCTATGGCTACACCTTC. This chain links TRBV11-2 with TRBJ1-2; a weak D match, TRBD1 (6 bases). The CDR3 extends over 13 amino acids. The germline V gene encodes CDR1 SGHAT and CDR2 FQNNGV. Trimming took off 5 bases at V and 4 bases at J, with 11 bases between the two ends.

The chain has TRBV27 and TRBJ2-7; D possibly corresponds to TRBD1 (6 bases). CDR1 MNHEY and CDR2 SMNVEV come from the germline V gene (reference sequence). V was cut by 2 bases and J by 5 bases, with 10 bases left in between. The CDR3 covers 13 residues. CDR3 region: CASSLPGGNEQYF. The CDR3 bases are TGTGCCAGCAGTTTACCTGGGGGCAACGAGCAGTACTTC.

This clonotype was recorded a few times. This chain connects TRBV12-3 or TRBV12-4 to TRBJ2-1, with TRBD2 as a possible D gene (5 bases). This CDR3 contains 14 residues. The V end was cut by 5 bases, the J end by 3 bases, with 11 bases between. The CDR3 sequence: CASSRERIYNEQFF. The CDR3 nucleotides are TGTGCCAGCAGTCGAGAGCGGATCTACAATGAGCAGTTCTTC.

The chain has TRBV28 and TRBJ2-3; D remains ambiguous. This CDR3 contains 11 residues. Germline CDR1 and CDR2: MDHEN and SYDVKM. Deletions cut 2 bases from V and 6 bases from J, with 3 bases between. The CDR3 DNA is TGTGCCAGCAGTTTAGGGGATACGCAGTATTTT. This sequence encodes CASSLGDTQYF.

J is TRBJ2-5 and V is TRBV29-1; 9 positions agree with TRBD1. The ends lost 4 bases at V and 4 bases at J; junction bases unmatched: 4. The CDR3 extends over 13 amino acids. The germline CDR1 and CDR2 sequences are SQVTM and ANQGSEA. This CDR3 is CSVGTGAPETQYF. CDR3 coding DNA: TGCAGCGTTGGGACAGGGGCCCCAGAGACCCAGTACTTC.

The V and J genes are TRBV28 and TRBJ2-5; tentatively, D is TRBD1 (6 bases). This CDR3 is built from 14 residues. The V and J ends lost 4 bases and 5 bases respectively, with 14 bases between them. Germline V CDR1 and CDR2: MDHEN, SYDVKM. The chain's CDR3 is CASSSHTGLETQYF. In DNA, the CDR3 is TGTGCCAGCAGTTCACACACAGGGCTCGAGACCCAGTACTTC.

The V call is TRBV7-9, the J call TRBJ2-7; either TRBD1 or TRBD2 may supply D (5 bases each). CDR3 length: 15 amino acids. Trimming left V 5 bases short and J 4 bases short, with 18 bases between. Germline CDR1 and CDR2: SEHNR and FQNEAQ (reference sequence). In DNA form, the CDR3 reads TGTGCCAGCAGCCCACCCCGGGGCGCGGTGTACGAGCAGTACTTC. Its protein product is CASSPPRGAVYEQYF.

This clonotype was seen a single time. V gene TRBV28 combines with J gene TRBJ2-3; the D is unclear. Trimming took off 3 bases at V and 4 bases at J, with 5 bases between the two ends. Germline values: CDR1 MDHEN, CDR2 SYDVKM. This CDR3 contains 12 residues. The CDR3 reads CASSLGPDTQYF. CDR3 coding DNA: TGTGCCAGCAGTTTGGGCCCAGATACGCAGTATTTT. Based on the CDR3 plus reference TRBV28 and TRBJ2-3, the full variable domain is DVKVTQSSRYLVKRTGEKVFLECVQDMDHENMFWYRQDPGLGLRLIYFSYDVKMKEKGDIPEGYSVSREKKERFSLILESASTNQTSMYLCASSLGPDTQYFGPGTRLTVL.

The chain has TRBV28 and TRBJ2-3; 8 positions agree with TRBD2. Germline CDR1 MDHEN, CDR2 SYDVKM. Trimming cost V 5 bases and J 1 base; bases outside gene matches: 8. This CDR3 is 16 amino acids long. The CDR3 loop is CASSPAQAGGTDTQYF. CDR3 nucleotide sequence: TGTGCCAGCAGTCCCGCCCAAGCGGGGGGCACAGATACGCAGTATTTT.

This clonotype came up once. The chain employs TRBV12-3 or TRBV12-4 and TRBJ2-2; D is perhaps TRBD1 (6 bases). V was pared by 5 bases and J by 0 bases, with 13 bases between. The CDR3 length is 16 residues. The CDR3 DNA follows: TGTGCCAGCAGTCCCTTCGGGACACCGAACACCGGGGAGCTGTTTTTT. Translating gives CASSPFGTPNTGELFF.

The V and J genes are TRBV20-1 and TRBJ2-7; TRBD2 matches at 7 bases. Looked up from germline, CDR1 is DFQATT and CDR2 is SNEGSKA (reference sequence). The CDR3 is made up of 17 amino acids. V shed 1 base, J shed 3 bases, and the junction held 15 bases outside the gene matches. The CDR3: CSARGGRGAGNYYEQYF. The CDR3, as DNA: TGCAGTGCTAGAGGGGGACGGGGAGCGGGGAACTACTACGAGCAGTACTTC.

The CDR3 DNA sequence: TGTGCCAGCAGCGTCGAGAACACTGAAGCTTTCTTT. Protein: CASSVENTEAFF. The chain carries TRBV7-9 and TRBJ1-1; D gene unclear. The V and J ends lost 5 bases and 1 base respectively, with 5 bases between them. The germline CDR1 and CDR2 sequences are SEHNR and FQNEAQ (reference sequence). This CDR3 region has 12 residues.

A few counts support this clonotype. This chain links TRBV28 with TRBJ2-2; weak D call: TRBD2 (5 bases). Germline assignment: CDR1 MDHEN and CDR2 SYDVKM. The CDR3 runs 14 residues. Trimming took 5 bases from V and 4 from J, leaving 11 bases between them. This CDR3 is CASSEGSGTGELFF. CDR3 DNA: TGTGCCAGCAGTGAGGGATCTGGCACCGGGGAGCTGTTTTTT.

This chain uses TRBV14 with TRBJ2-3; D remains ambiguous. Germline V lookup: CDR1 SGHDN, CDR2 FVKESK. Trimming stripped 5 bases from V and 4 bases from J, with 10 bases between. This CDR3 has 13 amino acids. The CDR3 nucleotides read TGTGCCAGCAGCAAACAAGCGTCAGATACGCAGTATTTT. Residues: CASSKQASDTQYF. Full variable domain (remainder filled in from reference TRBV14 and TRBJ2-3): EAGVTQFPSHSVIEKGQTVTLRCDPISGHDNLYWYRRVMGKEIKFLLHFVKESKQDESGMPNNRFLAERTGGTYSTLKVQPAELEDSGVYFCASSKQASDTQYFGPGTRLTVL.

This clonotype has just a few counts. The chain uses TRBV12-3 or TRBV12-4 and TRBJ2-7, with 13 bases lining up with TRBD2. The length of the CDR3 is 16 residues. Germline trimming cut 6 bases from V and 6 bases from J; bases unmatched to any gene: 11. CDR3 residues: CASRRTSGSRTSEQYF. CDR3 nucleotide sequence: TGTGCCAGCAGGCGGACTAGCGGGAGTCGCACTAGCGAGCAGTACTTC.